One and the same sample provided the 30 T cell receptor beta chains below, sequenced in a study of blood T cell repertoires in COVID-19. TCRdb keeps only in-frame clones here, not all; method: immunoSEQ multiplex PCR. The sample lists around 100,000 clones, approximately 74% occurring once. The sample comprised peripheral blood. Receptors originate from a man in his 70s with COVID-19, enrolled during active disease.

The chain carries TRBV18 and TRBJ2-7; 7 positions agree with TRBD1. The germline gives CDR1 KGHSH, CDR2 LQKENI. This CDR3 contains 15 residues. The V and J ends lost 6 bases and 2 bases, in that order; junction bases with no gene match: 10. CDR3 amino acids: CASSKQQGSAYEQYF. DNA of the CDR3: TGTGCCAGCTCTAAGCAACAGGGGTCGGCCTACGAGCAGTACTTC.

V and J are TRBV7-3 and TRBJ2-1; 8 bases are a match to TRBD1. Germline V gene lookup returns CDR1 SGHTA and CDR2 FQGTGA. Trimming took 5 bases from V and 4 from J; bases not matched to a gene: 13. CDR3 length: 17 residues. For the CDR3, the DNA is TGTGCCAGCAGCCGCGGAGGTGCGACAGGGGCGTACAATGAGCAGTTCTTC. This sequence encodes CASSRGGATGAYNEQFF.

The V call is TRBV6-5, the J call TRBJ2-5; the match to TRBD2 covers 9 bases. V shed 4 bases, J shed 4 bases, and the junction held 7 bases outside the gene matches. CDR1 MNHEY and CDR2 SVGAGI come from the germline V gene. The CDR3 loop spans 15 amino acids. The CDR3 here is CASSSRLAVRETQYF. Here the CDR3 DNA reads TGTGCCAGCAGTTCTAGACTAGCGGTTAGAGAGACCCAGTACTTC.

This chain links TRBV27 with TRBJ2-1, with D possibly being TRBD2 (6 bases). Trimming shortened V by 6 bases and J by 6 bases, and 21 bases separated the two germline ends. This CDR3 has 16 amino acids. Germline V gives CDR1 MNHEY, CDR2 SMNVEV (reference sequence). The CDR3 sequence is CASSVIAFAGTNEQFF. The CDR3 nucleotides are TGTGCCAGCAGCGTAATCGCATTCGCGGGGACCAATGAGCAGTTCTTC.

The table lists this clone with a few counts. V and J are TRBV28 and TRBJ2-4; TRBD1 aligns across 8 bases. In germline, CDR1 is MDHEN, CDR2 SYDVKM. The trim removed 5 bases at V and 0 bases at J, leaving 12 bases unmatched. The CDR3 covers 18 residues. CDR3 sequence reads: CASSNFPGQALAKNIQYF. CDR3 nucleotide sequence: TGTGCCAGCAGTAACTTTCCGGGACAGGCCCTAGCCAAAAACATTCAGTACTTC.

This chain connects TRBV10-3 to TRBJ2-5; maybe TRBD2 (6 bases). Between the trimmed V and J ends, which lost 4 bases and 5 bases, there was a span of 14 bases. CDR1 and CDR2 from the germline V gene are ENHRY and SYGVKD. The CDR3 sequence is 14 residues long. CDR3 nucleotide sequence: TGTGCCATCAGTGGGACTACAGGTGGGGAGACCCAGTACTTC. This encodes CAISGTTGGETQYF.

The gene calls are TRBV9 and TRBJ1-1; D is uncertain. Trimming removed 0 bases from V and 3 bases from J, with 12 bases in between. Germline lookup yields CDR1 SGDLS and CDR2 YYNGEE. The CDR3 is 15 residues long. The CDR3 here is CASSVDRGLDTEAFF. CDR3 sequence (DNA): TGTGCCAGCAGCGTAGATCGAGGTCTAGACACTGAAGCTTTCTTT.

This clone was detected a few times. This rearrangement joins TRBV6-5 to TRBJ2-3, with D possibly matching TRBD2 (6 bases). The CDR3 is 14 residues long. Germline assignment: CDR1 MNHEY and CDR2 SVGAGI. Trimming removed 7 bases at V and 2 bases at J, with 13 bases between. This chain's CDR3 is CASTNGGITDTQYF. CDR3 coding DNA: TGTGCCAGCACCAACGGCGGGATCACAGATACGCAGTATTTT.

This clone has just a few counts. The chain joins TRBV28 to TRBJ1-1, with 7 bases lining up with TRBD1. The CDR3 covers 14 residues. CDR1 is MDHEN and CDR2 is SYDVKM in the germline V gene. J lost 3 bases, V lost 7 bases, and 8 bases had no gene match. The CDR3 nucleotides are TGTGCCAGCAACAGGGGACGGGACTACACTGAAGCTTTCTTT. Protein sequence: CASNRGRDYTEAFF. Looking up the rest from reference TRBV28 and TRBJ1-1 gives the full variable domain: DVKVTQSSRYLVKRTGEKVFLECVQDMDHENMFWYRQDPGLGLRLIYFSYDVKMKEKGDIPEGYSVSREKKERFSLILESASTNQTSMYLCASNRGRDYTEAFFGQGTRLTVV.

The rearrangement links TRBV10-3 to TRBJ1-5; 9 positions agree with TRBD1. The junction had 1 base not matched to a gene; V was cut back by 3 bases and J by 4 bases. The V gene's germline CDR1 is ENHRY and CDR2 SYGVKD. The CDR3 sequence is 14 residues long. In DNA form, the CDR3 reads TGTGCCATCAGTGACGGGACAGGGAATCAGCCCCAGCATTTT. As protein: CAISDGTGNQPQHF.

J is TRBJ2-2 and V is TRBV4-2, with 8 bases matching TRBD2. The CDR3 runs to 13 residues. V was pared by 4 bases and J by 7 bases, with 2 bases of the junction left unmatched. Germline CDR1 LGHNA, CDR2 YNFKEQ. The CDR3 coding sequence is TGTGCCAGCAGCCGTCGGGAGGGCGGGGAGCTGTTTTTT. It encodes CASSRREGGELFF.

The chain links TRBV9 to TRBJ2-1, with 10 bases aligning to TRBD2. The CDR3 loop spans 15 amino acids. V lost 1 base to trimming and J lost 9 bases; unmatched junction nucleotides: 7. CDR1 SGDLS and CDR2 YYNGEE come from the germline V gene. This CDR3 reads CASSVRLAGAGEQFF. The CDR3 coding sequence is TGTGCCAGCAGCGTACGGCTAGCGGGAGCGGGTGAGCAGTTCTTC.

The J gene is TRBJ2-3, the V gene TRBV7-8, with D possibly matching TRBD2 (6 bases). Germline loops: CDR1 SGHVS, CDR2 FQNEAQ. Trimming left V 1 base short and J 1 base short, with 9 bases between. The CDR3 sequence is 15 residues long. CDR3 protein: CASSLVSSGTDTQYF. The DNA of the CDR3 is TGTGCCAGCAGCTTAGTTTCTAGCGGCACAGATACGCAGTATTTT.

This clone has ten or more counts. The chain couples TRBV27 to TRBJ2-1; TRBD2 matches 7 bases. The V and J ends lost 2 bases and 5 bases, in that order; junction bases with no gene match: 24. Per the germline V gene, CDR1 is MNHEY and CDR2 is SMNVEV (reference sequence). CDR3 length: 21 residues. The CDR3 reads CASSLREGWGVAGLSNNEQFF. CDR3 nucleotides: TGTGCCAGCAGTTTAAGGGAGGGATGGGGTGTCGCGGGACTATCGAACAATGAGCAGTTCTTC.

The chain has TRBV3-1 (or the pseudogene TRBV3-2) and TRBJ1-1; 8 nucleotides line up with TRBD1. With 6 bases clipped from V and 9 bases from J, the junction kept 21 bases outside the gene matches. The CDR3 covers 17 residues. The germline gives CDR1 LGHDT, CDR2 YNNKEL (reference sequence). Here the CDR3 DNA reads TGTGCCAGCAGTAGACAGGGGAACCGAGGCAGCCTCGTGAAAGCTTTCTTT. Translated, it gives CASSRQGNRGSLVKAFF.

This sequence joins TRBV7-2 and TRBJ2-2, with TRBD1 as a possible D gene (6 bases). Germline CDR1 and CDR2: SGHTA and FQGNSA. The CDR3 contains 15 residues. V lost 2 bases, J lost 7 bases, and 14 bases lay in between. CDR3 bases: TGTGCCAGCAGCTTAAAAACATTAGGGGGCGGGGAGCTGTTTTTT. Translation gives CASSLKTLGGGELFF.

The V gene is TRBV28, the J gene TRBJ1-3; TRBD1 agrees at 7 bases. CDR1 is MDHEN and CDR2 is SYDVKM in the germline V gene. This CDR3 has 16 amino acids. The ends lost 5 bases at V and 0 bases at J; junction bases unmatched: 7. The CDR3 DNA is TGTGCCAGCAGTAGGGGACAGCTGAACTCTGGAAACACCATATATTTT. This codes for CASSRGQLNSGNTIYF.

This clone was detected only once. The V and J genes are TRBV7-6 and TRBJ1-1; 11 bases line up with TRBD1. Germline values: CDR1 SGHVS, CDR2 FNYEAQ. Trimming took 5 bases from V and 4 from J; bases not matched to a gene: 9. This CDR3 has 16 residues. CDR3 in amino acids: CASSMPGQGVGTEAFF. The CDR3 DNA is TGTGCCAGCAGCATGCCGGGACAGGGGGTTGGCACTGAAGCTTTCTTT.

J is TRBJ1-1 and V is TRBV29-1; possibly TRBD1 for D (5 bases). Germline V lookup: CDR1 SQVTM, CDR2 ANQGSEA. The CDR3 runs to 14 residues. V was pared by 8 bases and J by 5 bases, with 21 bases between. CDR3 sequence (DNA): TGCAGCTCCAGAGACGGGGGGTTTATGACTGAAGCTTTCTTT. Encoded protein: CSSRDGGFMTEAFF.

The chain links TRBV9 to TRBJ2-2; maybe TRBD2 (5 bases). The germline V gene encodes CDR1 SGDLS and CDR2 YYNGEE. The ends were cut back, 0 bases at V and 3 bases at J, with 12 bases in the middle. The CDR3 is 16 residues long. The CDR3 nucleotides read TGTGCCAGCAGCGTAGCCGCCGGAGCGGACACCGGGGAGCTGTTTTTT. It specifies CASSVAAGADTGELFF.

The chain carries TRBV3-1 (or the pseudogene TRBV3-2) and TRBJ2-5; TRBD1 matches 7 bases. V lost 4 bases to trimming and J lost 5 bases; unmatched junction nucleotides: 13. Germline lookup yields CDR1 LGHDT and CDR2 YNNKEL (reference sequence). The CDR3 has 16 residues. The DNA of the CDR3 is TGTGCCAGCAGCCCGGGCTCCTCGACAGGGTCGGAGACCCAGTACTTC. Translation gives CASSPGSSTGSETQYF.

This clone was seen only once. The genes are TRBV23-1 and TRBJ2-2; maybe TRBD2 (5 bases). TRBV23-1 falls under the ORF class, with uncertain function. Trimming shortened V by 0 bases and J by 4 bases, and 12 bases separated the two germline ends. CDR3 length: 16 amino acids. The CDR3 protein is CASSQSRQDCTGELFF. CDR3 sequence (DNA): TGCGCCAGCAGTCAATCGCGGCAGGACTGCACCGGGGAGCTGTTTTTT.

The V gene is TRBV6-6, the J gene TRBJ1-2; D possibly corresponds to TRBD1 (6 bases). Looked up from germline, CDR1 is MNHNY and CDR2 is SVGAGI (reference sequence). This CDR3 comprises 12 residues. V gave up 7 bases and J gave up 3 bases, with 9 bases separating them. CDR3 sequence reads: CASTTGYYGYTF. The CDR3 bases are TGTGCCAGCACTACAGGGTACTATGGCTACACCTTC.

The chain combines TRBV11-2 with TRBJ2-1; the match to TRBD2 covers 9 bases. Germline trimming cut 1 base from V and 3 bases from J; bases unmatched to any gene: 4. CDR3 size: 16 residues. Germline CDR1 reads SGHAT; CDR2 reads FQNNGV. The CDR3 bases are TGTGCCAGCAGCTTAGTAGGTAGCGGGAGCTACAATGAGCAGTTCTTC. Its protein is CASSLVGSGSYNEQFF.

The genes are TRBV27 and TRBJ2-7, with D perhaps TRBD2 (6 bases). The CDR3 runs 13 residues. Trimming stripped 4 bases from V and 5 bases from J, with 12 bases between. Germline V CDR1 and CDR2: MNHEY, SMNVEV (reference sequence). The CDR3 DNA sequence: TGTGCCAGCAGTTACCGGGAGTTCCACGAGCAGTACTTC. Its protein product is CASSYREFHEQYF.

The genes are TRBV5-1 and TRBJ2-3, with D tentatively TRBD2 (6 bases). The CDR3 sequence is 16 residues long. Germline loops: CDR1 SGHRS, CDR2 YFSETQ. V was clipped by 3 bases and J by 7 bases, with 21 bases between them. The CDR3 protein is CASSSGDTLTMNTQYF. CDR3 coding DNA: TGCGCCAGCAGCTCGGGAGACACTCTGACCATGAATACGCAGTATTTT.

The chain joins TRBV6-2 or TRBV6-3 to TRBJ1-5; D may be TRBD1 (6 bases). The CDR3 has 15 residues. Germline values: CDR1 MNHEY, CDR2 SVGEGT. V was clipped by 6 bases and J by 4 bases, with 16 bases between them. CDR3 bases: TGTGCCAGCAGCCCCCGGGGGGGGGCGAATCAGCCCCAGCATTTT. Its protein is CASSPRGGANQPQHF.

The chain carries TRBV19 and TRBJ2-3; D is unclear. Trimming took off 6 bases at V and 1 base at J, with 14 bases between the two ends. CDR3 length: 15 residues. The V gene's germline CDR1 is LNHDA and CDR2 SQIVND (reference sequence). In DNA, the CDR3 is TGTGCCAGTAGCCTCAGGTTGTCTGGCACAGATACGCAGTATTTT. It translates to CASSLRLSGTDTQYF.

The gene calls are TRBV4-3 and TRBJ1-2; no definite D call. This CDR3 contains 15 residues. Trimming removed 0 bases from V and 4 bases from J, with 12 bases in between. Germline V gene sequence: CDR1 LGHNA, CDR2 YSLEER. CDR3 residues: CASSQDRQPLYGYTF. As DNA, the CDR3 is TGCGCCAGCAGCCAAGACCGACAACCGCTCTATGGCTACACCTTC.

This clone was seen once. This chain links TRBV5-8 with TRBJ1-4; possibly TRBD1 for D (6 bases). V lost 4 bases and J 7 bases, leaving 17 bases between the germline ends. CDR1 and CDR2 (germline): SGHTS, YDEGEE. This CDR3 comprises 15 residues. In DNA, the CDR3 is TGTGCCAGCAGCCCGTGGGGGCTTAATGGTGAAAAACTGTTTTTT. It yields the protein CASSPWGLNGEKLFF.